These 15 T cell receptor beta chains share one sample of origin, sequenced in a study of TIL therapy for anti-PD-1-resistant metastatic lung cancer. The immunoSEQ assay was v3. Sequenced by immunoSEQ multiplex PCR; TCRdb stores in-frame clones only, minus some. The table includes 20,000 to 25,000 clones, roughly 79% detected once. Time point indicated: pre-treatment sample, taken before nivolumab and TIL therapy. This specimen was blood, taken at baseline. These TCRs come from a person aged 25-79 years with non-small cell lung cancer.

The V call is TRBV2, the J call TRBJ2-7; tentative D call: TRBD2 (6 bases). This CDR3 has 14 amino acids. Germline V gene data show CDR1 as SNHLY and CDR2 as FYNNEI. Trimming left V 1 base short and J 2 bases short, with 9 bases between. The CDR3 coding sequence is TGTGCCAGCAGTGAAGAGTGGGGGGCCTACGAGCAGTACTTC. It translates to CASSEEWGAYEQYF.

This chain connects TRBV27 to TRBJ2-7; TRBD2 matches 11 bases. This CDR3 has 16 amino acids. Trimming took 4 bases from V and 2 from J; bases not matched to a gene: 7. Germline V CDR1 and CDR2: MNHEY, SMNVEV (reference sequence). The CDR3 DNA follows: TGTGCCAGCAGTTATAGGGGGACTAGCGGACCCTACGAGCAGTACTTC. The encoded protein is CASSYRGTSGPYEQYF.

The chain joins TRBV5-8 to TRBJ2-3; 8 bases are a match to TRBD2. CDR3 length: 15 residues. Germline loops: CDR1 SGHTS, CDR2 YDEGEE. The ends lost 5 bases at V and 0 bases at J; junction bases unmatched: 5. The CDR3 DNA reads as TGTGCCAGCAGTAGAGCGGGGGAAAGCACAGATACGCAGTATTTT. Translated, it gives CASSRAGESTDTQYF.

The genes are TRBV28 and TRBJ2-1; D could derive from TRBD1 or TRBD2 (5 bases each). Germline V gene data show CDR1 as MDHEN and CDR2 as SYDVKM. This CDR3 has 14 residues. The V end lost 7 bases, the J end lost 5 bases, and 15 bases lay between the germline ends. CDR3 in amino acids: CASNGAVPDNEQFF. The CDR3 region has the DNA TGTGCCAGCAACGGGGCCGTGCCGGACAATGAGCAGTTCTTC.

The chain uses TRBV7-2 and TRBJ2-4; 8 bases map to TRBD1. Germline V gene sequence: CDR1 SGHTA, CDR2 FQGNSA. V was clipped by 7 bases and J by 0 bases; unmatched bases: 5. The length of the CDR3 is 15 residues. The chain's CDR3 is CASTQGAVAKNIQYF. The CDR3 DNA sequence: TGTGCCAGCACCCAGGGGGCGGTAGCCAAAAACATTCAGTACTTC.

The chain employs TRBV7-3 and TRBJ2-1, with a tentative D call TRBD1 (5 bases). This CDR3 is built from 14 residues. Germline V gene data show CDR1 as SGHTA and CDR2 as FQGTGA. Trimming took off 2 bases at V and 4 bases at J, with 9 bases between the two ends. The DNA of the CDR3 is TGTGCCAGCAGCTTAGACAGCGCATACAATGAGCAGTTCTTC. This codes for CASSLDSAYNEQFF.

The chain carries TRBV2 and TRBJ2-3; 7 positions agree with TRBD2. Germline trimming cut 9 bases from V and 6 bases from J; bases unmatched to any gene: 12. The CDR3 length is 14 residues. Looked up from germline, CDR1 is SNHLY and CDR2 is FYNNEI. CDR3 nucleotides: TGTGCCAGTATCGATGGGGGGAGGGCGGATACGCAGTATTTT. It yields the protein CASIDGGRADTQYF. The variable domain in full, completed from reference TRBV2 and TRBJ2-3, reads EPEVTQTPSHQVTQMGQEVILRCVPISNHLYFYWYRQILGQKVEFLVSFYNNEISEKSEIFDDQFSVERPDGSNFTLKIRSTKLEDSAMYFCASIDGGRADTQYFGPGTRLTVL.

For the CDR3, the DNA is TGTGCCATCAGTGGACAGGGGTATGGCTACACCTTC. Translating gives CAISGQGYGYTF. V and J are TRBV10-3 and TRBJ1-2; TRBD1 matches 8 bases. V dropped 4 bases and J dropped 5; count of bases not matched to a gene: 0. This CDR3 spans 12 amino acids. Germline assignment: CDR1 ENHRY and CDR2 SYGVKD.

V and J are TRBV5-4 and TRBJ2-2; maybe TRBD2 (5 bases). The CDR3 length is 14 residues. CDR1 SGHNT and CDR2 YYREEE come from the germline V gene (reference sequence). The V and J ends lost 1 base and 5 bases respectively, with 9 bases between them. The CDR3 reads CASSLPAETGELFF. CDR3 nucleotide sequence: TGTGCCAGCAGCTTGCCAGCGGAGACCGGGGAGCTGTTTTTT.

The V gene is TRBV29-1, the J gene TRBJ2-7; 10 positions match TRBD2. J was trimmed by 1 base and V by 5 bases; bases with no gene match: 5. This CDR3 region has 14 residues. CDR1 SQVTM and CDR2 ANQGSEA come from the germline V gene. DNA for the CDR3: TGCAGCGTTAAGGTAGCGGGAGGTTCCTACGAGCAGTACTTC. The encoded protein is CSVKVAGGSYEQYF.

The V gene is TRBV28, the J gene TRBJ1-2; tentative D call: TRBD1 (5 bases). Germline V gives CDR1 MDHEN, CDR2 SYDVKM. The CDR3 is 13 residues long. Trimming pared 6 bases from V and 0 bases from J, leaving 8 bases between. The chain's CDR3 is CASSVQANYGYTF. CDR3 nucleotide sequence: TGTGCCAGCAGCGTACAGGCTAACTATGGCTACACCTTC.

CDR3 protein: CASTEIGLAGRANTGELFF. DNA of the CDR3: TGTGCCAGCACCGAAATCGGACTAGCGGGCCGGGCGAACACCGGGGAGCTGTTTTTT. J is TRBJ2-2 and V is TRBV28; 11 nucleotides match TRBD2. Unmatched junction bases numbered 13, after V lost 7 bases and J lost 0 bases. Germline CDR1 reads MDHEN; CDR2 reads SYDVKM. The CDR3 has 19 residues. The whole variable domain, filled in from reference TRBV28 and TRBJ2-2, reads DVKVTQSSRYLVKRTGEKVFLECVQDMDHENMFWYRQDPGLGLRLIYFSYDVKMKEKGDIPEGYSVSREKKERFSLILESASTNQTSMYLCASTEIGLAGRANTGELFFGEGSRLTVL.

This chain's CDR3 is CASSFGVENTGELFF. The CDR3 nucleotides are TGTGCCAGCAGTTTTGGGGTGGAGAACACCGGGGAGCTGTTTTTT. The V gene is TRBV28, the J gene TRBJ2-2; no reliable D call. The V end was cut by 3 bases, the J end by 1 base, with 9 bases between. The CDR3 contains 15 residues. The germline gives CDR1 MDHEN, CDR2 SYDVKM. The full variable domain, in which reference TRBV28 and TRBJ2-2 provide the parts outside the CDR3, is DVKVTQSSRYLVKRTGEKVFLECVQDMDHENMFWYRQDPGLGLRLIYFSYDVKMKEKGDIPEGYSVSREKKERFSLILESASTNQTSMYLCASSFGVENTGELFFGEGSRLTVL.

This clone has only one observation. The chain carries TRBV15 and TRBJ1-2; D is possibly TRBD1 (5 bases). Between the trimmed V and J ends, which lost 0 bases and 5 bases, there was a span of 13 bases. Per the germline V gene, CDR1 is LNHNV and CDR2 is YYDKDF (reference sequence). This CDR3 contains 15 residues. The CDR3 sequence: CATSRDLGRDYGYTF. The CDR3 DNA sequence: TGTGCCACCAGCAGAGATCTCGGCAGGGATTATGGCTACACCTTC.

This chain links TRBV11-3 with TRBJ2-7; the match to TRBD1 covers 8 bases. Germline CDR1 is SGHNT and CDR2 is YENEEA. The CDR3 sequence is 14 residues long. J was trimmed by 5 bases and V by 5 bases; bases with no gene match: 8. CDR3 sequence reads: CASSPRDRRDEQYF. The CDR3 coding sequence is TGTGCCAGCAGCCCGAGGGACAGGCGGGACGAGCAGTACTTC. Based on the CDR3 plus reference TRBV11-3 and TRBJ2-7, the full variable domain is EAGVVQSPRYKIIEKKQPVAFWCNPISGHNTLYWYLQNLGQGPELLIRYENEEAVDDSQLPKDRFSAERLKGVDSTLKIQPAELGDSAVYLCASSPRDRRDEQYFGPGTRLTVT.